Below, 10 T cell receptor beta chains from the same sample are listed, as sequenced in a study of cytomegalovirus exposure and HLA in healthy donors. The protocol was immunoSEQ multiplex PCR, while the TCRdb copy is restricted to in-frame clones and leaves out a portion. The profile shows tens of thousands of clones, approximately 95% of them singletons. The sample taken for sequencing was PBMCs. The origin of the receptors is a man younger than 30 in good health and CMV-seropositive.

V and J are TRBV19 and TRBJ2-1; 9 bases align to TRBD2. This CDR3 has 13 residues. Trimming took 7 bases from V and 6 from J; bases not matched to a gene: 4. Germline V gives CDR1 LNHDA, CDR2 SQIVND (reference sequence). The CDR3 DNA reads as TGTGCCAGTAATCCTAGCGGGATCAATGAGCAGTTCTTC. This translates into CASNPSGINEQFF.

The rearrangement uses TRBV7-9 and TRBJ2-3; D might be TRBD1 (5 bases). The CDR3 covers 16 residues. Germline lookup yields CDR1 SEHNR and CDR2 FQNEAQ (reference sequence). Trimming pared 5 bases from V and 7 bases from J, leaving 22 bases between. As DNA, the CDR3 is TGTGCCAGCAGCACCCTGGACACCCTACTGGAGCATACGCAGTATTTT. This gives the protein CASSTLDTLLEHTQYF.

The chain joins TRBV9 to TRBJ1-6, with D perhaps TRBD1 (5 bases). The CDR3 totals 14 residues. Germline CDR1 is SGDLS and CDR2 is YYNGEE. Trimming shortened V by 0 bases and J by 10 bases, and 11 bases separated the two germline ends. CDR3 in DNA: TGTGCCAGCAGCGTAGGACCAGGGTACTCACCCCTCCACTTT. It is translated as CASSVGPGYSPLHF.

The chain carries TRBV9 and TRBJ1-2; 9 bases are shared with TRBD1. Germline-derived CDR1 and CDR2 are SGDLS and YYNGEE. The CDR3 has 16 amino acids. The trim removed 0 bases at V and 2 bases at J, leaving 5 bases unmatched. CDR3 in amino acids: CASSVGGTGSNYGYTF. As DNA, the CDR3 is TGTGCCAGCAGCGTAGGAGGGACAGGGTCAAACTATGGCTACACCTTC.

This clone was seen a single time. The rearrangement links TRBV7-8 to TRBJ1-3, with D perhaps matching TRBD1 (6 bases). Germline V gives CDR1 SGHVS, CDR2 FQNEAQ. Trimming shortened V by 5 bases and J by 0 bases, and 14 bases separated the two germline ends. The CDR3 has 16 amino acids. The CDR3 nucleotides are TGTGCCAGCAGCCCCTGGAGAGGGGGCTCTGGAAACACCATATATTTT. This codes for CASSPWRGGSGNTIYF.

In this sample, this clone turned up a few times. This sequence joins TRBV18 and TRBJ2-5; D perhaps matches TRBD2 (6 bases). CDR1 is KGHSH and CDR2 is LQKENI in the germline V gene. The CDR3 contains 14 residues. Trimming cost V 3 bases and J 3 bases, with 11 bases left between them. CDR3 loop: CASSPSREEETQYF. In nucleotides, the CDR3 is TGTGCCAGCTCACCTTCGAGGGAGGAAGAGACCCAGTACTTC.

The CDR3 loop is CASSQGDGRDLTDTQYF. DNA for the CDR3: TGCGCCAGCAGCCAAGGAGACGGGAGGGATCTCACAGATACGCAGTATTTT. The V call is TRBV4-1, the J call TRBJ2-3; the match to TRBD2 covers 8 bases. V was clipped by 1 base and J by 2 bases; unmatched bases: 8. The CDR3 runs 17 residues. Looked up from germline, CDR1 is MGHRA and CDR2 is YSYEKL.

This sequence joins TRBV2 and TRBJ2-5, with D perhaps TRBD2 (5 bases). V was clipped by 2 bases and J by 10 bases, with 17 bases between them. The germline CDR1 and CDR2 sequences are SNHLY and FYNNEI. The CDR3 length is 14 residues. CDR3 loop: CASSEKATKRDQYF. DNA for the CDR3: TGTGCCAGCAGTGAAAAGGCGACGAAGAGGGACCAGTACTTC.

The chain uses TRBV5-4 and TRBJ2-3; no firm D call. CDR1 and CDR2 from the germline V gene are SGHNT and YYREEE (reference sequence). The CDR3 sequence is 15 residues long. V was trimmed by 5 bases and J by 2 bases, leaving 15 bases between them. CDR3 DNA sequence: TGTGCCAGCAGTAAAAGCGCGACGGTCACAGATACGCAGTATTTT. Its protein is CASSKSATVTDTQYF. Based on the CDR3 plus reference TRBV5-4 and TRBJ2-3, the full variable domain is ETGVTQSPTHLIKTRGQQVTLRCSSQSGHNTVSWYQQALGQGPQFIFQYYREEENGRGNFPPRFSGLQFPNYSSELNVNALELDDSALYLCASSKSATVTDTQYFGPGTRLTVL.

This clone was recorded once. The CDR3 DNA reads TGTGCCTACGCGGGGATTAACACTGAAGCTTTCTTT. It is translated as CAYAGINTEAFF. This sequence joins TRBV6-6 and TRBJ1-1; D unclear. Per the germline V gene, CDR1 is MNHNY and CDR2 is SVGAGI (reference sequence). Trimming cost V 11 bases and J 2 bases, with 12 bases left between them. The CDR3 sequence is 12 residues long.